The 10 T cell receptor beta chains listed next were all sequenced from one sample in a study of beta chain features in type 1 diabetes. Study-level points and caveats: Across all four CD4+ subsets, people with type 1 diabetes showed modestly shorter TCRB CDR3s.

Antigen specificity for these receptors is unknown. All of the isolated RNA was reverse transcribed, so expressed TCRB transcripts were sequenced. Profiling relied on immunoSEQ multiplex PCR, and the TCRdb table lists in-frame clones only, not all of them. The sample yields more than 250,000 clones, 13% to 15% seen once. The sample was naive CD4+ T cells from blood. The receptors were sampled from a man younger than 45 with type 1 diabetes.

The CDR3 loop is CAIKGQITDTQYF. The CDR3 nucleotides are TGTGCCATCAAGGGACAGATCACAGATACGCAGTATTTT. This chain joins TRBV10-3 and TRBJ2-3; 7 nucleotides agree with TRBD1. Germline CDR1 reads ENHRY; CDR2 reads SYGVKD. The CDR3 is 13 residues long. Trimming at V came to 7 bases and at J to 2 bases, leaving 3 bases not matched to a gene.

This clone occurred a few times. The CDR3 loop reads CASSNLQGASQPQHF. The DNA of the CDR3 is TGTGCCAGCAGCAATCTCCAGGGGGCGAGTCAGCCCCAGCATTTT. The V call is TRBV5-6, the J call TRBJ1-5; 8 nucleotides agree with TRBD1. This CDR3 is 15 amino acids long. Germline trimming cut 4 bases from V and 6 bases from J; bases unmatched to any gene: 9. CDR1 and CDR2 from the germline V gene are SGHDT and YYEEEE.

The genes are TRBV19 and TRBJ2-1; TRBD1 matches 9 bases. The CDR3 extends over 14 amino acids. Germline CDR1 is LNHDA and CDR2 is SQIVND (reference sequence). The J segment lost 3 bases and the V segment lost 7 bases, leaving 4 bases of the junction unmatched. The CDR3 DNA sequence: TGTGCCAGTAAACCGGGACAGGGCTACAATGAGCAGTTCTTC. It is translated as CASKPGQGYNEQFF.

The chain links TRBV9 to TRBJ2-5, with TRBD2 matching 15 bases. Trimming at V came to 3 bases and at J to 5 bases, leaving 5 bases not matched to a gene. This CDR3 is built from 16 residues. The germline V gene encodes CDR1 SGDLS and CDR2 YYNGEE. The CDR3 sequence: CASSAWTSGRAETQYF. The CDR3 DNA reads TGTGCCAGCAGCGCATGGACTAGCGGGAGGGCGGAGACCCAGTACTTC.

This clone was detected a few times. The chain recombines TRBV29-1 with TRBJ2-1, with TRBD2 matching over 12 bases. CDR3 length: 17 amino acids. V lost 1 base, J lost 0 bases, and 4 bases stayed unmatched. Germline lookup yields CDR1 SQVTM and CDR2 ANQGSEA. The CDR3 nucleotides are TGCAGCGTTGAAGGGACTAGCGGGAAAAGCTCCTACAATGAGCAGTTCTTC. Residues: CSVEGTSGKSSYNEQFF.

This clone came up a few times. The rearrangement uses TRBV18 and TRBJ2-7; 7 bases agree with TRBD2. Trimming cost V 2 bases and J 4 bases; bases outside gene matches: 5. From germline, CDR1 is KGHSH and CDR2 LQKENI. This CDR3 has 14 residues. The CDR3 DNA sequence: TGTGCCAGCTCACCAGCGGGAGTAGGGTACGAGCAGTACTTC. Protein: CASSPAGVGYEQYF.

This clone appeared a few times. The chain links TRBV7-2 to TRBJ2-3; no definite D call. The germline CDR1 and CDR2 sequences are SGHTA and FQGNSA. Trimming cost V 8 bases and J 5 bases, with 11 bases left between them. This CDR3 has 12 residues. The CDR3 DNA reads TGTGCCAGCGGCGGTTTCATAGATACGCAGTATTTT. It translates to CASGGFIDTQYF.

This chain links TRBV7-8 with TRBJ1-2; D is undetermined. Germline V lookup: CDR1 SGHVS, CDR2 FQNEAQ. Trimming shortened V by 4 bases and J by 4 bases, and 13 bases separated the two germline ends. The CDR3 has 14 residues. The CDR3 sequence: CASSSPGVGYGYTF. Here the CDR3 DNA reads TGTGCCAGCAGCTCCCCCGGGGTTGGCTATGGCTACACCTTC.

This clone was observed a handful of times. The chain's CDR3 is CASSVGGTFRVNEQYF. CDR3 nucleotides: TGTGCCAGCAGCGTAGGAGGGACATTCCGCGTTAACGAGCAGTACTTC. This rearrangement joins TRBV9 to TRBJ2-7; weak D call: TRBD1 (6 bases). Germline lookup yields CDR1 SGDLS and CDR2 YYNGEE. The CDR3 covers 16 residues. V was trimmed by 0 bases and J by 5 bases, leaving 18 bases between them.

This clone was seen a few times. This chain links TRBV29-1 with TRBJ2-3; a weak D match, TRBD1 (5 bases). The CDR3 runs 13 residues. Germline V CDR1 and CDR2: SQVTM, ANQGSEA. V was trimmed by 6 bases and J by 1 base, leaving 11 bases between them. DNA of the CDR3: TGCAGCGTCTTAGGGGTCGGCACAGATACGCAGTATTTT. Translated: CSVLGVGTDTQYF.